The source of this TCR beta chain is a study of beta chain features in type 1 diabetes. Overall study findings and caveats: Patients and controls would share equally any PCR tilt toward shorter templates. A closer apparent resemblance between naive, central memory and Treg TCRB repertoires was seen in patients than in healthy donors. Patients with Type 1 diabetes showed moderately but significantly shorter TCRB CDR3s in all four CD4+ subsets.

This clone was seen a handful of times. What it binds is not known. Germline V lookup: CDR1 LNHDA, CDR2 SQIVND (reference sequence). The CDR3 loop spans 13 amino acids. V lost 8 bases and J 2 bases, leaving 7 bases between the germline ends. What was sequenced were expressed TCRB transcripts, since all of the isolated RNA had been reverse transcribed. The method was immunoSEQ multiplex PCR; TCRdb's version includes in-frame clones alone and lacks a portion of them. The sample contains about 260,000 clones, roughly 20% of which appear only once. V gene TRBV19 combines with J gene TRBJ2-6; maybe TRBD1 (5 bases). The clonotype was recovered from a woman in her thirties or forties with type 1 diabetes. Sequencing was performed on naive CD4+ T cells from blood. This chain's CDR3 is CASGRAGANVLTF. The CDR3 region has the DNA TGTGCCAGTGGCAGGGCTGGGGCCAACGTCCTGACTTTC.